This entry concerns a single TCR beta chain. Its antigen is as yet unknown. Generated by immunoSEQ multiplex PCR, the TCRdb table keeps only in-frame clones and is missing some. Of roughly 10,000 clones listed, 65% to 70% are singletons. V gave up 4 bases and J gave up 3 bases, with 13 bases separating them. The CDR3 is 14 amino acids. Germline V lookup: CDR1 GTSNPN, CDR2 SVGIG (reference sequence). This record comes from a study of CD4+ T cells in melanoma. Study-wide points: CD8+ T cell, macrophage and B cell function reportedly correlated with neoantigen-specific CD4+ T cells. Neoantigen-specific CD4+ T cells in melanoma reportedly had diverse differentiation states.

J is TRBJ2-1 and V is TRBV30; D may be TRBD1 (5 bases). The source is a human donor with melanoma. The specimen sequenced was cells from a culture (not recorded whether cultured in vitro). This chain's CDR3 is CAWTEDTVYNEQFF. For the CDR3, the DNA is TGTGCCTGGACCGAGGACACGGTCTACAATGAGCAGTTCTTC.